The source of this TCR beta chain is a study of CD8 T cells in ankylosing spondylitis. The study, taken as a whole, reports: Ankylosing spondylitis blood seemed to carry a telltale TCR beta motif made of about 8 highly homologous variants. Matched ankylosing spondylitis synovial fluid reportedly contained a significantly enriched population of disease-linked clones.

This CDR3 contains 14 residues. Germline values: CDR1 MGHDK, CDR2 SYGVNS. V lost 5 bases and J 0 bases, leaving 11 bases between the germline ends. The authors made TCR beta libraries by quantitative 5'-RACE with molecular barcodes. TCRdb analysed the 5' RACE reads with MiXCR anew, one entry per CDR3 protein. The data hold about 120,000 distinct CDR3 sequences, with around 15% observed a single time. This clonotype appeared a few times. The target antigen is unknown. This chain uses TRBV25-1 with TRBJ2-7; D assignment may be TRBD1 or TRBD2 (5 bases each). Sequenced sample: blood, either unsorted or a sorted T cell fraction (not recorded which). The TCR originated in a female donor with ankylosing spondylitis or in good health (not recorded which). The CDR3 sequence: CASSRDGTSYEQYF. CDR3 sequence (DNA): TGTGCCAGCAGTCGGGACGGGACCTCCTACGAGCAGTACTTC.